Following are 14 T cell receptor beta chains from one sample sequenced in a study of blood T cell repertoires in COVID-19. Data came from immunoSEQ multiplex PCR; TCRdb stores just in-frame clones and leaves some out. Altogether fewer than 500,000 clones are present, 85% to 90% being singletons, with the ten largest covering 4% to 4.5%. The material sequenced was peripheral blood. Receptors were obtained from a woman in her thirties with acute or convalescent COVID-19.

The chain uses TRBV5-6 and TRBJ2-7, with TRBD1 as a possible D gene (7 bases). The CDR3 has 15 residues. The ends were cut back, 5 bases at V and 3 bases at J, with 18 bases in the middle. From germline, CDR1 is SGHDT and CDR2 YYEEEE. CDR3 nucleotide sequence: TGTGCCAGCAGATACCGCGGGACAGAGCTCTACGAGCAGTACTTC. Translating it yields CASRYRGTELYEQYF.

For this clone: Other nucleotide sequences in the sample specify the same CDR3. The chain combines TRBV27 with TRBJ2-7, with a tentative D call TRBD1 (5 bases). Germline assignment: CDR1 MNHEY and CDR2 SMNVEV (reference sequence). This CDR3 spans 13 amino acids. V shed 2 bases and J shed 3 bases, with 8 bases lying between them. The chain's CDR3 is CASSLGRVYEQYF. The CDR3 nucleotides read TGTGCCAGCAGTTTAGGCAGGGTCTACGAGCAGTACTTC.

This clone was seen only a few times. The chain has TRBV7-9 and TRBJ1-4, with 9 bases aligning to TRBD1. J lost 12 bases, V lost 8 bases, and 10 bases had no gene match. The CDR3 consists of 13 residues. Germline CDR1 and CDR2: SEHNR and FQNEAQ (reference sequence). CDR3 residues: CASGGQGTRELFF. CDR3 in DNA: TGTGCCAGCGGGGGACAGGGTACGAGGGAACTGTTTTTT.

This clone was recorded only once. The gene calls are TRBV21-1 and TRBJ2-7; no DNA check was done on the table's D call, TRBD2. TRBV21-1 represents a pseudogene. CDR3 length: 14 amino acids. Written as DNA, the CDR3 is TGTGCCAGCAGGGATGCGGGGGCCGCCTACGAGCAGTACTTC. Its translation: CASRDAGAAYEQYF.

The V and J genes are TRBV14 and TRBJ2-1, with TRBD2 as a possible D gene (5 bases). V lost 0 bases and J lost 9, with 9 bases in between. This CDR3 is 13 amino acids long. Germline loops: CDR1 SGHDN, CDR2 FVKESK. For the CDR3, the DNA is TGTGCCAGCAGCCAAGAGTGGAGGCGTGAGCAGTTCTTC. Translation gives CASSQEWRREQFF.

The rearrangement joins TRBV6-6 to TRBJ1-1; D unclear. In germline, CDR1 is MNHNY, CDR2 SVGAGI (reference sequence). V dropped 0 bases and J dropped 1 base, with 6 bases sitting between them. This CDR3 contains 14 residues. CDR3 sequence (DNA): TGTGCCAGCAGTTACTCGCCAGGGAACACTGAAGCTTTCTTT. As protein: CASSYSPGNTEAFF.

The chain recombines TRBV7-9 with TRBJ2-5, with D perhaps matching TRBD1 (5 bases). CDR3 size: 15 residues. CDR1 is SEHNR and CDR2 is FQNEAQ in the germline V gene (reference sequence). Deletions cut 10 bases from V and 1 base from J, with 19 bases between. The chain's CDR3 is CAILHPLGPQETQYF. CDR3 DNA: TGTGCCATCCTACACCCTCTGGGGCCCCAAGAGACCCAGTACTTC. The complete variable domain, with remaining parts taken from reference TRBV7-9 and TRBJ2-5, reads DTGVSQNPRHKITKRGQNVTFRCDPISEHNRLYWYRQTLGQGPEFLTYFQNEAQLEKSRLLSDRFSAERPKGSFSTLEIQRTEQGDSAMYLCAILHPLGPQETQYFGPGTRLLVL.

The chain uses TRBV28 and TRBJ1-2; 7 bases match TRBD1. CDR1 and CDR2 from the germline V gene are MDHEN and SYDVKM. The V segment lost 6 bases and the J segment 1 base; nucleotides outside the gene matches: 14. This CDR3 has 17 amino acids. The CDR3: CASSARDSGFHNYGYTF. CDR3 in DNA: TGTGCCAGCAGCGCAAGGGACAGTGGCTTTCATAACTATGGCTACACCTTC.

The chain carries TRBV7-9 and TRBJ2-5, with D possibly being TRBD2 (6 bases). Trimming removed 3 bases at V and 3 bases at J, with 8 bases between. The CDR3 sequence is 13 residues long. Germline values: CDR1 SEHNR, CDR2 FQNEAQ (reference sequence). This CDR3 is CASSFSGKETQYF. CDR3 nucleotides: TGTGCCAGCAGCTTTAGCGGTAAAGAGACCCAGTACTTC. Filled out from reference TRBV7-9 and TRBJ2-5, the complete variable domain reads DTGVSQNPRHKITKRGQNVTFRCDPISEHNRLYWYRQTLGQGPEFLTYFQNEAQLEKSRLLSDRFSAERPKGSFSTLEIQRTEQGDSAMYLCASSFSGKETQYFGPGTRLLVL.

In this sample, this clone turned up a few times. The chain has TRBV24-1 and TRBJ2-1; no definite D call. This CDR3 contains 17 residues. Trimming removed 5 bases from V and 0 bases from J, with 16 bases in between. CDR1 is KGHDR, CDR2 SFDVKD, per germline. The CDR3 bases are TGTGCCACCAGTGTGAATACAGCAGCACCCTCCTACAATGAGCAGTTCTTC. It codes for CATSVNTAAPSYNEQFF.

V gene TRBV2 combines with J gene TRBJ1-5, with 9 bases fitting TRBD1. This CDR3 spans 15 amino acids. Unmatched junction bases numbered 6, after V lost 6 bases and J lost 3 bases. The germline CDR1 and CDR2 sequences are SNHLY and FYNNEI. The CDR3 loop reads CASRSTGGINQPQHF. CDR3 nucleotides: TGTGCCAGCAGATCAACAGGGGGCATCAATCAGCCCCAGCATTTT.

J is TRBJ2-7 and V is TRBV2; weak D call: TRBD2 (6 bases). Germline V lookup: CDR1 SNHLY, CDR2 FYNNEI. Trimming pared 8 bases from V and 0 bases from J, leaving 17 bases between. This CDR3 has 15 amino acids. The CDR3, as DNA: TGTGCCAGCCATACTGGGGGACTTAGCTCCTACGAGCAGTACTTC. Protein product: CASHTGGLSSYEQYF.

V and J are TRBV5-4 and TRBJ2-3, with 9 bases identical to TRBD2. Germline V lookup: CDR1 SGHNT, CDR2 YYREEE (reference sequence). CDR3 length equals 15 residues. V gave up 2 bases and J gave up 5 bases; unmatched junction bases: 6. This CDR3 is CASSFASGGIDTQYF. CDR3 bases: TGTGCCAGCAGCTTTGCCAGCGGGGGGATAGATACGCAGTATTTT.

A single count supports this clone. The chain combines TRBV4-2 with TRBJ2-7; 10 bases match TRBD1. This CDR3 comprises 15 residues. The V and J ends lost 5 bases and 3 bases, in that order; junction bases with no gene match: 7. Germline V CDR1 and CDR2: LGHNA, YNFKEQ. CDR3 DNA: TGTGCCAGCAGCGTCCGGGACAGGGGCATCTACGAGCAGTACTTC. Translation: CASSVRDRGIYEQYF.